This TCR beta chain was captured in a study of T cell responses to AZD1222 COVID-19 vaccine. Whole-study results and caveats: Two AZD1222 doses significantly raised spike-specific TCR breadth and depth over controls. In a largely white British group with more females than males, clonal diversity was possibly underestimated. Reportedly, nearly half of unique spike TCRs recognized epitopes outside B.1.351/B.1.1.7 mutations.

The V and J ends lost 5 bases and 2 bases respectively, with 9 bases between them. Germline V CDR1 and CDR2: MNHEY, SVGAGI. This CDR3 is built from 13 residues. To note about this clone: The antigen remains undetermined.

TCRdb keeps only in-frame clones here, not all; method: immunoSEQ multiplex PCR. The sample contains around 260,000 clones, just over 90% of which appear only once. The rearrangement links TRBV6-5 to TRBJ1-2; maybe TRBD1 (6 bases). This receptor was taken from an adult in good health. This specimen consisted of peripheral blood, obtained on day 0 of AZD1222 vaccination. CDR3 loop: CASSPQGNYGYTF. CDR3 in DNA: TGTGCCAGCAGTCCTCAGGGGAACTATGGCTACACCTTC.